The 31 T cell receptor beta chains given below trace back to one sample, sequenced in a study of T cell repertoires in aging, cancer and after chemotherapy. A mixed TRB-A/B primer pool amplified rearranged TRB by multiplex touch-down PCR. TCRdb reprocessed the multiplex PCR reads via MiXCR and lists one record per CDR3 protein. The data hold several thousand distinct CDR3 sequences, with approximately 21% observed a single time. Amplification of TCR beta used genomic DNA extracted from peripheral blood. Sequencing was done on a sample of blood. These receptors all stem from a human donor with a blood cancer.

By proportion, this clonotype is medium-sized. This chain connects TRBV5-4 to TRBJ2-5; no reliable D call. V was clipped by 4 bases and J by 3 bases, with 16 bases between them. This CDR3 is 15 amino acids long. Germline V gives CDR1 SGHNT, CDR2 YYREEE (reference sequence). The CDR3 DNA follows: TGTGCCAGCAGCCCCCGCGCAGGATTAAAAGAGACCCAGTACTTC. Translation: CASSPRAGLKETQYF.

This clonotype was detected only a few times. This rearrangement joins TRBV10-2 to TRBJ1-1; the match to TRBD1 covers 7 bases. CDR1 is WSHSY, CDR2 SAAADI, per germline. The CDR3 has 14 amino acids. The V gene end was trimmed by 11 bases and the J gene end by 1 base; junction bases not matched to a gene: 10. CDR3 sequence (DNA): TGCGCCGGAGTACGGACAGGTCAGAACACTGAAGCTTTCTTT. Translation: CAGVRTGQNTEAFF.

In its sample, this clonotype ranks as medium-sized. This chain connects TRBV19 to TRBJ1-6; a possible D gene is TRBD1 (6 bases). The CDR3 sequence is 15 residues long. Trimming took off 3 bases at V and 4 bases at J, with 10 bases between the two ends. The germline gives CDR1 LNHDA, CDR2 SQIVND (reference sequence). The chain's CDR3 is CASSIGTGYNSPLHF. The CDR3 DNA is TGTGCCAGTAGTATTGGAACAGGGTATAATTCACCCCTCCACTTT.

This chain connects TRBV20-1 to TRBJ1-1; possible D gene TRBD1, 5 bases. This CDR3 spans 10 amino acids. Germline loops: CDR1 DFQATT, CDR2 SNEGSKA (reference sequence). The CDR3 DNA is TGCAGGCCGGGGACGGCTGAAGCTTTCTTT. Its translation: CRPGTAEAFF.

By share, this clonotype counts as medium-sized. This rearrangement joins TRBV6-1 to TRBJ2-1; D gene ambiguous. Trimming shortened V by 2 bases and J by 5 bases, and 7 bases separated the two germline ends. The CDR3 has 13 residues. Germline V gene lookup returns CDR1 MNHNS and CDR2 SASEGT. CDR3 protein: CASSEMVHNEQFF. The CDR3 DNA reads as TGTGCCAGCAGTGAAATGGTGCACAATGAGCAGTTCTTC.

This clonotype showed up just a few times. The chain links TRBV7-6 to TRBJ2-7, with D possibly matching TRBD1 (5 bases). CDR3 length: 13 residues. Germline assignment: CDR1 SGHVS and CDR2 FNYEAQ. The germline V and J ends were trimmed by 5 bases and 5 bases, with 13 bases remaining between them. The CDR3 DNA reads TGTGCCAGCAGCCTGACAGTCCGGGACGAGCAGTACTTC. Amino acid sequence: CASSLTVRDEQYF.

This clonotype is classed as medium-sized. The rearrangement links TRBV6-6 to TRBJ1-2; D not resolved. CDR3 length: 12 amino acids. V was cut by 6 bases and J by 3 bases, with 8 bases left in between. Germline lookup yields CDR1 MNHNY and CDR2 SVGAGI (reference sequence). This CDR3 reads CASSPGDYGYTF. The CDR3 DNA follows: TGTGCCAGCAGCCCCGGGGACTATGGCTACACCTTC.

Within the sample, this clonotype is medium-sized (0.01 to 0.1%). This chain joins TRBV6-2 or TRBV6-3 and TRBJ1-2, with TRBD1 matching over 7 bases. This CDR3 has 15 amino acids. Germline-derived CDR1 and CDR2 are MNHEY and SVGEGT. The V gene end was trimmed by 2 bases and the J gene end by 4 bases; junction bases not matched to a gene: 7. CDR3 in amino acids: CASSYDQTGSYGYTF. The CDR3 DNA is TGTGCCAGCAGTTACGATCAGACAGGGAGCTATGGCTACACCTTC.

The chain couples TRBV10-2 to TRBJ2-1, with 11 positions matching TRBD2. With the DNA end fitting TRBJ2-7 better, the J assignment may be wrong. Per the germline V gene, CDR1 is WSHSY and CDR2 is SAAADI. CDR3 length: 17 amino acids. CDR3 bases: TGCGCCAGCAGTCCGACTAGCGGGGCGAGCTCCTACAATGAGCAGTACTTC. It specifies CASSPTSGASSYNEQYF.

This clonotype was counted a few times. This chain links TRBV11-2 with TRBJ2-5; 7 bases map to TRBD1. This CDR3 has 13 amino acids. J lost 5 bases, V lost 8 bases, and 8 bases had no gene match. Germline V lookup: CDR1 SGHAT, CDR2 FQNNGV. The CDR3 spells CASGTGAAETQYF. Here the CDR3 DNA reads TGTGCCAGCGGTACAGGGGCGGCGGAGACCCAGTACTTC.

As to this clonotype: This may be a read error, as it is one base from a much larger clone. CDR3 region: CSARVIGNVKTQYF. The CDR3 DNA follows: TGCAGTGCTAGAGTTATCGGGAACGTCAAGACCCAGTACTTC. The chain recombines TRBV20-1 with TRBJ2-5, with D perhaps matching TRBD2 (5 bases). Trimming cost V 1 base and J 6 bases, with 15 bases left between them. The length of the CDR3 is 14 residues. CDR1 and CDR2 (germline): DFQATT, SNEGSKA (reference sequence).

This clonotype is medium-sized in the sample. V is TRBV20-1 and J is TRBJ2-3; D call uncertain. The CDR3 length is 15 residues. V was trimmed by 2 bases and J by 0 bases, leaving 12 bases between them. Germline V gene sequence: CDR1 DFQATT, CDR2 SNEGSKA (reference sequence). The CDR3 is CSARRWGSSTDTQYF. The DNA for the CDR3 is TGCAGTGCTAGAAGGTGGGGTTCTAGCACAGATACGCAGTATTTT.

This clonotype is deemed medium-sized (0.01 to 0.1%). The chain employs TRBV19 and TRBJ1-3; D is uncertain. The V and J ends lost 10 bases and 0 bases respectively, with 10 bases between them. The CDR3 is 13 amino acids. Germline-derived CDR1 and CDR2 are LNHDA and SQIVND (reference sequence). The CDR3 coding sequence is TGTGCCACTAGGGTCAACTCTGGAAACACCATATATTTT. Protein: CATRVNSGNTIYF. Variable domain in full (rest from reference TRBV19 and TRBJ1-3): DGGITQSPKYLFRKEGQNVTLSCEQNLNHDAMYWYRQDPGQGLRLIYYSQIVNDFQKGDIAEGYSVSREKKESFPLTVTSAQKNPTAFYLCATRVNSGNTIYFGEGSWLTVV.

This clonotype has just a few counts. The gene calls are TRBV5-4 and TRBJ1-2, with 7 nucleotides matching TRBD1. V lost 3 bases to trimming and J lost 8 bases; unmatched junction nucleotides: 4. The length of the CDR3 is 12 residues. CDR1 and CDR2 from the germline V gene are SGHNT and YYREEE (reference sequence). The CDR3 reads CASSSTGFGYTF. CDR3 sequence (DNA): TGTGCCAGCAGCTCGACAGGGTTCGGCTACACCTTC.

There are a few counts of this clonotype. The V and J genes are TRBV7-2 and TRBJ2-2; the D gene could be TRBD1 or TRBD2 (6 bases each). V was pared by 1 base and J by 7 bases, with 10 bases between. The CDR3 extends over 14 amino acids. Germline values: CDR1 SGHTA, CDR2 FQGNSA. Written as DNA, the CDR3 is TGTGCCAGCAGCTTAGGGGGGGCCTTCGGGGAGCTGTTTTTT. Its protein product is CASSLGGAFGELFF. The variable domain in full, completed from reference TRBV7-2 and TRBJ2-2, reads GAGVSQSPSNKVTEKGKDVELRCDPISGHTALYWYRQSLGQGLEFLIYFQGNSAPDKSGLPSDRFSAERTGGSVSTLTIQRTQQEDSAVYLCASSLGGAFGELFFGEGSRLTVL.

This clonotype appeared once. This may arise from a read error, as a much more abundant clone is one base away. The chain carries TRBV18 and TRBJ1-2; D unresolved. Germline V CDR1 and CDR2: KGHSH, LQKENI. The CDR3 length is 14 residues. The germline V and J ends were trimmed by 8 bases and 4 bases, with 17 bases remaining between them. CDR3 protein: CASSDDAFGYGYTF. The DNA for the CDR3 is TGTGCCAGCAGTGACGACGCGTTTGGCTATGGCTACACCTTC.

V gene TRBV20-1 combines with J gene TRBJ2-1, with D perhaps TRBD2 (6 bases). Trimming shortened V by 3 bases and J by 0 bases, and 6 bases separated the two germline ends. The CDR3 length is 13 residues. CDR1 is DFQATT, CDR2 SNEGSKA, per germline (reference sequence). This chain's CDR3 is CSASGGSYNEQFF. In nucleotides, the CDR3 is TGCAGTGCTAGCGGGGGCTCCTACAATGAGCAGTTCTTC.

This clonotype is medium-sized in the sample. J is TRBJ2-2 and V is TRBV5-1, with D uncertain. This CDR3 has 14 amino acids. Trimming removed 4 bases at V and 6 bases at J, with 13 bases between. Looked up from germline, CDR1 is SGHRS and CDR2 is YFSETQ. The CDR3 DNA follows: TGCGCCAGCAGCCAGAACGGTGGCCCCGGGGAGCTGTTTTTT. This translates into CASSQNGGPGELFF. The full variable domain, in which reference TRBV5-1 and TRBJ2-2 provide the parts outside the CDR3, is KAGVTQTPRYLIKTRGQQVTLSCSPISGHRSVSWYQQTPGQGLQFLFEYFSETQRNKGNFPGRFSGRQFSNSRSEMNVSTLELGDSALYLCASSQNGGPGELFFGEGSRLTVL.

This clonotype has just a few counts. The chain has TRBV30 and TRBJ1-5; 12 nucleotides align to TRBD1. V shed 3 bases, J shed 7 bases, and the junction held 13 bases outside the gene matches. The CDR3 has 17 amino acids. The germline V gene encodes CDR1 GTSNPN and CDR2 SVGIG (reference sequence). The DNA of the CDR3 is TGTGCCTGGAGCCCCCCGGGACAGGGGGCCCTCTGGCAGCCCCAGCATTTT. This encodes CAWSPPGQGALWQPQHF.

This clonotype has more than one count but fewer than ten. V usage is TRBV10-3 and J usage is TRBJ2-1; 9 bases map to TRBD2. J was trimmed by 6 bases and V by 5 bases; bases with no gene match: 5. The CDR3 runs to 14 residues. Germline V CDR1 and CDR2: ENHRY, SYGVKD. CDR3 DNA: TGTGCCATCAGTCTAGCGGGGACCTCCAATGAGCAGTTCTTC. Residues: CAISLAGTSNEQFF.

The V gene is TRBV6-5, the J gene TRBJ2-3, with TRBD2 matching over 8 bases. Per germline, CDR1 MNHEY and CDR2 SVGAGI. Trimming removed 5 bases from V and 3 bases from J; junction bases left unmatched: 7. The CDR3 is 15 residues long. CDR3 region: CASSDGRGGTDTQYF. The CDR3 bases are TGTGCCAGCAGTGACGGGAGGGGCGGGACAGATACGCAGTATTTT.

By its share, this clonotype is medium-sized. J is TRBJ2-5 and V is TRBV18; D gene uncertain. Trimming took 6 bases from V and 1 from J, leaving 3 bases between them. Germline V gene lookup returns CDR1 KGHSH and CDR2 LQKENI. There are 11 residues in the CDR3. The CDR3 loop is CASSPQETQYF. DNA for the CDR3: TGTGCCAGCTCGCCCCAAGAGACCCAGTACTTC. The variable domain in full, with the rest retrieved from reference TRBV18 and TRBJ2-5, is NAGVMQNPRHLVRRRGQEARLRCSPMKGHSHVYWYRQLPEEGLKFMVYLQKENIIDESGMPKERFSAEFPKEGPSILRIQQVVRGDSAAYFCASSPQETQYFGPGTRLLVL.

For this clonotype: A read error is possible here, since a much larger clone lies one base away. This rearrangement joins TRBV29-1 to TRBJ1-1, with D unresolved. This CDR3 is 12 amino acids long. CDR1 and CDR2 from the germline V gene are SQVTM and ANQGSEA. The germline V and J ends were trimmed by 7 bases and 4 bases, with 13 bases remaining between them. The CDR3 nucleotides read TGCAGCGGAGAGGCCATGAGCACTGAAGCTTTCTTT. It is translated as CSGEAMSTEAFF. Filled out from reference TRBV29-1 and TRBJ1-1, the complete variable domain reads SAVISQKPSRDICQRGTSLTIQCQVDSQVTMMFWYRQQPGQSLTLIATANQGSEATYESGFVIDKFPISRPNLTFSTLTVSNMSPEDSSIYLCSGEAMSTEAFFGQGTRLTVV.

The CDR3 spells CASSRKRQGAVYEQYF. CDR3 in DNA: TGCGCCAGCAGCCGGAAACGACAGGGGGCGGTCTACGAGCAGTACTTC. The gene calls are TRBV5-1 and TRBJ2-7; 10 bases are a match to TRBD1. The junction had 10 bases not matched to a gene; V was cut back by 4 bases and J by 3 bases. CDR3 size: 16 residues. Per the germline V gene, CDR1 is SGHRS and CDR2 is YFSETQ.

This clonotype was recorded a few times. The CDR3, as DNA: TGTGCCAGTAGTATCCTGGGACAGGGGTGGGATGAAAAACTGTTTTTT. This codes for CASSILGQGWDEKLFF. The chain has TRBV19 and TRBJ1-4; TRBD1 matches 10 bases. The V gene's germline CDR1 is LNHDA and CDR2 SQIVND (reference sequence). There are 16 residues in the CDR3. The ends lost 3 bases at V and 6 bases at J; junction bases unmatched: 7.

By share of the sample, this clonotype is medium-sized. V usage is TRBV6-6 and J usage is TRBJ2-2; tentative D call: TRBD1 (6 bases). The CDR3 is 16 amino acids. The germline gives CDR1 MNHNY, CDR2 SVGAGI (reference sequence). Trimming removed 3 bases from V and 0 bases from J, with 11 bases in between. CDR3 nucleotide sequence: TGTGCCAGCAGTTATCCCGGGACACCGAACACCGGGGAGCTGTTTTTT. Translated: CASSYPGTPNTGELFF.

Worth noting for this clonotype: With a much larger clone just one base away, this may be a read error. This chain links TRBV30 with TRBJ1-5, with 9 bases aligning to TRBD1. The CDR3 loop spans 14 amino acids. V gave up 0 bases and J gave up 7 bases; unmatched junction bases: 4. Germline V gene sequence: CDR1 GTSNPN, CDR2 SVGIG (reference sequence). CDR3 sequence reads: CAWSVGQGKQPQHF. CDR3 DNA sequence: TGTGCCTGGAGTGTAGGACAGGGGAAACAGCCCCAGCATTTT.

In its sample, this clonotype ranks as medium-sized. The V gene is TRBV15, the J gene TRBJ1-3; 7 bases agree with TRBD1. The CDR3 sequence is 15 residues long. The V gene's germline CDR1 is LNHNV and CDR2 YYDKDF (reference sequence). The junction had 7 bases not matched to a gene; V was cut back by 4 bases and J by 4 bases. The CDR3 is CATSTPRDRGNTIYF. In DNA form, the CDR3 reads TGTGCCACCAGCACCCCTCGGGACAGAGGAAACACCATATATTTT. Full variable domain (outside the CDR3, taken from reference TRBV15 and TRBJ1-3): DAMVIQNPRYQVTQFGKPVTLSCSQTLNHNVMYWYQQKSSQAPKLLFHYYDKDFNNEADTPDNFQSRRPNTSFCFLDIRSPGLGDTAMYLCATSTPRDRGNTIYFGEGSWLTVV.

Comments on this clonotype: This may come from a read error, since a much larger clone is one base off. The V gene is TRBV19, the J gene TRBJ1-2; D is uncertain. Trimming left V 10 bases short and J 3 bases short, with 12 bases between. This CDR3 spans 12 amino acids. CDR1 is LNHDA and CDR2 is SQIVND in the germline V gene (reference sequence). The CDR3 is CATGPADYGYTF. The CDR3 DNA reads TGTGCCACGGGCCCAGCTGACTATGGCTACACCTTC.

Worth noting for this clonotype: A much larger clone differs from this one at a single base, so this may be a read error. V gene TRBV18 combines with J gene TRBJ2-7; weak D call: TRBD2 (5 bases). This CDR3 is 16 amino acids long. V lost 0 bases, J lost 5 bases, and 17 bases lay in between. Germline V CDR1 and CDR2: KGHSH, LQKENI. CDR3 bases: TGTGCCAGCTCACCACCGTGGAGGTCGGTGACTAACGAGCAGTACTTC. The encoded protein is CASSPPWRSVTNEQYF.

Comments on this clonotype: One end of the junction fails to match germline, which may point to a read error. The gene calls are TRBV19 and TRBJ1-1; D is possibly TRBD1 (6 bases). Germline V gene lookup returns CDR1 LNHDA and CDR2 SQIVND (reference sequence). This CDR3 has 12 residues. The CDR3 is CATGQRNTEDFF. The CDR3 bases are TGTGCCACGGGACAACGAAACACTGAAGATTTCTTT.